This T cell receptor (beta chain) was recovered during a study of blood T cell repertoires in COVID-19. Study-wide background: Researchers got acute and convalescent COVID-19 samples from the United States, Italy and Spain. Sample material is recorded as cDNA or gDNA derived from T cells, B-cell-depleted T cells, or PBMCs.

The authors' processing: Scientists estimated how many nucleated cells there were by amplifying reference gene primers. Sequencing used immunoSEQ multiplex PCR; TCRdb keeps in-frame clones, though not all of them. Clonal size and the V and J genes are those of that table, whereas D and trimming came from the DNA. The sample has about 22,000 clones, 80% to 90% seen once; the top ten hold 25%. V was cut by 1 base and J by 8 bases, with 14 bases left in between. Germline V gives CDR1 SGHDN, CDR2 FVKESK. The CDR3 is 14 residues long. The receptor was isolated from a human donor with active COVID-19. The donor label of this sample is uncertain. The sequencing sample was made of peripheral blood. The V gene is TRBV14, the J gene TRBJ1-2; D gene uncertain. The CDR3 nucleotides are TGTGCCAGCAGCCAAGTTACAGATCTATGGGGCTACACCTTC. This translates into CASSQVTDLWGYTF.